This T cell receptor (beta chain) was sequenced in a study of patients and donors after allogeneic stem cell transplantation. TCRdb itself ran the RT-PCR reads through MiXCR, one entry per CDR3 protein. Here the sample spans about a million distinct CDR3 sequences, about 20% being singletons. Per germline, CDR1 SQVTM and CDR2 ANQGSEA. With 2 bases removed from V and 6 bases from J, the gap between germline ends came to 14 bases. CDR3 length: 13 amino acids. J is TRBJ2-7 and V is TRBV29-1; the D gene is possibly TRBD2 (5 bases). The source is a human donor who was either an allogeneic HSCT recipient or a stem cell or donor lymphocyte infusion donor (not recorded which). It is not recorded whose cells these are; they may come from a transplant donor. The sequencing input was blood, either unsorted or a sorted T cell fraction (not recorded which). The CDR3 here is CSVERRASGEQYF. The DNA of the CDR3 is TGCAGCGTTGAACGGCGGGCCAGCGGCGAGCAGTACTTC.